This TCR beta chain was documented in a study of T cell changes during pregnancy in multiple sclerosis. TCRdb's table, derived via immunoSEQ multiplex PCR, lists solely in-frame clones and lacks some. The sample holds around 40,000 clones; roughly nine tenths are singletons and the top ten take around 0.47%. V was pared by 6 bases and J by 4 bases, with 12 bases between. The CDR3 runs 14 residues. CDR1 SGHTA and CDR2 FQGNSA come from the germline V gene. Sequencing used CD4+ T cells from peripheral blood mononuclear cells, obtained in the first trimester of pregnancy. This chain uses TRBV7-2 with TRBJ2-2; TRBD2 might be the D (6 bases). The sequence derives from a female donor in good health, enrolled as a control in a pregnancy study. The CDR3 DNA is TGTGCCAGCAGGCTCTCAGCGGGCACCGGGGAGCTGTTTTTT. It specifies CASRLSAGTGELFF.